This TCR beta chain came from a study of PD-1 blockade in classical Hodgkin lymphoma. Note on this clone: Its specificity is not known. Other DNA sequences from this sample encode an identical CDR3 as well.

Each and every patient relapsed after autologous stem cell transplantation, and patients got differing brentuximab vedotin exposure. Assay used: immunoSEQ multiplex PCR; TCRdb lists only in-frame clones, some missing. The sample has more than 13,000 clones, 60% to 80% seen once. The CDR3 loop spans 13 amino acids. Germline trimming cut 3 bases from V and 3 bases from J; bases unmatched to any gene: 1. In germline, CDR1 is KGHSH, CDR2 LQKENI. Study-wide results and limits: Patients starting nivolumab under 1 year after ASCT were excluded. Unlike CD8+ TCR diversity, which did not rise significantly by C4D1, CD4+ TCR diversity did.

Sequenced material: peripheral blood mononuclear cells (PBMCs), taken before the second cycle of nivolumab. The chain couples TRBV18 to TRBJ1-2; 7 positions match TRBD1. The sequence derives from a human donor with classical Hodgkin lymphoma. The chain's CDR3 is CASSPGQDYGYTF. CDR3 DNA sequence: TGTGCCAGCTCACCCGGACAGGACTATGGCTACACCTTC.